The present TCR beta chain was sequenced within a study of cytotoxic CD8 clonotypes in ibrutinib-treated CLL. Study-wide background: It was after a median around twelve months of treatment, range 6 to 36, that response samples were taken. Average yields of around 260,000 productive templates and 75,000 to 95,000 productive rearrangements characterized the samples.

The study's findings and limits: Under therapy, public clonotypes either contracted or stayed stable, and they were uncommon. Investigators sampled sustained-remission and progressing patients at differing times.

Data came from immunoSEQ multiplex PCR; TCRdb stores just in-frame clones and leaves some out. In the table there are hundreds of thousands of clones, 70% of which are singletons. CDR3 length: 12 residues. In germline, CDR1 is SGHKS, CDR2 YYEKEE (reference sequence). V was pared by 0 bases and J by 5 bases, with 6 bases between. Details on this clone: Its antigen is unidentified.

The chain couples TRBV5-5 to TRBJ2-7; no reliable D call. The sequencing here drew on PBMCs, taken after 24 months of ibrutinib treatment. This TCR derives from a human donor with chronic lymphocytic leukemia. CDR3: CASSLATNEQYF. DNA for the CDR3: TGTGCCAGCAGCTTGGCCACAAACGAGCAGTACTTC.